This T cell receptor (beta chain) was captured in a study of PD-1 blockade in classical Hodgkin lymphoma. Study-wide background: Treatment was intravenous nivolumab, 3 mg/kg every 2 weeks, until progression.

Study findings and constraints: Healthy donors reportedly exceeded newly diagnosed patients in baseline TCR diversity. CD4+ TCR diversity, unlike CD8+, rose significantly by C4D1.

Sequencing was performed with immunoSEQ multiplex PCR; in TCRdb, only in-frame clones are kept and a portion is missing. Of 37,000 or so clones listed, around 88% are singletons. Germline V CDR1 and CDR2: MRHNA, SNTAGT. The length of the CDR3 is 18 residues. The V segment lost 2 bases and the J segment 6 bases; nucleotides outside the gene matches: 19. All patients experienced relapse after autologous stem cell transplantation, and brentuximab vedotin exposure was variable. A note on this clone: Its antigen is unknown.

The chain employs TRBV6-4 and TRBJ2-7, with TRBD2 matching over 7 bases. The TCR sequence derives from a human donor with classical Hodgkin lymphoma. The starting material was peripheral blood mononuclear cells (PBMCs), obtained before the second cycle of nivolumab. The CDR3 DNA is TGTGCCAGCAGTGACCTGCATATTGGGACTACGTCGGATTGCGAGCAGTACTTC. This encodes CASSDLHIGTTSDCEQYF.